The 7 T cell receptor beta chains below were found in one sample sequenced in a study of CD8+CD57+ T cells in acquired aplastic anemia (dated by TCRdb to between 2018 and 2020). For sequencing, an Illumina HiSeq 2000 was employed. Profiling of TCR beta VDJ combinations and CDR3 sequences used genomic DNA as the template. Through fastp at Q25 and MiXCR, TCRdb rebuilt clones from the public reads, retaining in-frame beta chains. When rows share a CDR3 protein, they turn into one entry using the most common DNA and genes. The sample records 190,000 or so distinct CDR3 sequences, around half of which are singletons. About 1.8% of the sample is held by the ten biggest clonotypes. Flow cytometry had shown CD8+CD57+ cell expansion in the patients selected for sequencing. Input material: sorted CD4+, CD8+, or CD8+CD57+ T cells (not recorded which) from PBMCs. Source of these receptors: a human donor with aplastic anemia.

This clonotype was seen a few times. The rearrangement joins TRBV10-3 to TRBJ2-7; a weak D match, TRBD2 (5 bases). Germline V gene sequence: CDR1 ENHRY, CDR2 SYGVKD. V was trimmed by 3 bases and J by 6 bases, leaving 9 bases between them. CDR3 size: 12 residues. In nucleotides, the CDR3 is TGTGCCATCAGTGACACTAGACCCGAGCAGTACTTC. Translating it yields CAISDTRPEQYF.

The gene calls are TRBV6-4 and TRBJ2-2; 11 nucleotides agree with TRBD1. The CDR3 is 16 residues long. Trimming at V came to 0 bases and at J to 6 bases, leaving 3 bases not matched to a gene. The germline V gene has CDR1 MRHNA and CDR2 SNTAGT. In DNA, the CDR3 is TGTGCCAGCAGTGACTCGACGGGACAGGGGGCCGGGGAGCTGTTTTTT. Translation: CASSDSTGQGAGELFF.

This clonotype was found many times. The gene calls are TRBV20-1 and TRBJ2-1, with D possibly being TRBD1 (5 bases). With 3 bases removed from V and 6 bases from J, the gap between germline ends came to 9 bases. Germline V gene sequence: CDR1 DFQATT, CDR2 SNEGSKA (reference sequence). The CDR3 covers 12 residues. CDR3 sequence: CSASLRVNEQFF. The CDR3 DNA reads as TGCAGTGCTAGTCTCAGGGTCAATGAGCAGTTCTTC.

V is TRBV19 and J is TRBJ2-1; D possibly corresponds to TRBD1 (5 bases). The CDR3 is 17 amino acids. Between the trimmed V and J ends, which lost 3 bases and 0 bases, there was a span of 15 bases. The germline V gene has CDR1 LNHDA and CDR2 SQIVND (reference sequence). The CDR3 region is CASSIGRASSSYNEQFF. CDR3 DNA: TGTGCCAGTAGTATCGGCAGGGCTAGTAGCTCCTACAATGAGCAGTTCTTC.

This sequence joins TRBV11-2 and TRBJ2-1; the D gene is possibly TRBD1 (6 bases). The V end lost 4 bases, the J end lost 7 bases, and 11 bases lay between the germline ends. The CDR3 is 13 residues long. CDR1 SGHAT and CDR2 FQNNGV come from the germline V gene. CDR3 loop: CASSSSGANEQFF. CDR3 coding DNA: TGTGCCAGCAGCTCCTCAGGGGCAAATGAGCAGTTCTTC.

This clonotype showed up many times. The gene calls are TRBV4-1 and TRBJ2-7; 11 bases are a match to TRBD1. The length of the CDR3 is 14 residues. Germline CDR1 is MGHRA and CDR2 is YSYEKL. V lost 2 bases and J lost 6; bases outside the gene matches: 3. The CDR3 DNA sequence: TGCGCCAGCAGCCAAACGGACAGGGGGCGCGAGCAGTACTTC. This codes for CASSQTDRGREQYF.

The table lists this clonotype with many counts. The chain joins TRBV3-1 to TRBJ2-7, with 13 bases matching TRBD2. Unmatched junction bases numbered 3, after V lost 1 base and J lost 6 bases. The CDR3 has 15 residues. Germline CDR1 LGHDT, CDR2 YNNKEL (reference sequence). CDR3 protein: CASSQGTSGSGEQYF. CDR3 DNA: TGTGCCAGCAGCCAAGGGACTAGCGGGAGCGGCGAGCAGTACTTC.